This TCR beta chain was identified in a study of beta chain features in type 1 diabetes. Study results and caveats: The study found fewer insertions and more deletions at VDJ junctions in type 1 diabetes patients. Naive, central memory and Treg TCRB repertoires appeared more alike in patients than in healthy donors. TCRB CDR3s were moderately but significantly shorter in Type 1 diabetes patients in all four CD4+ subsets.

V gave up 8 bases and J gave up 6 bases, with 16 bases separating them. Germline V gives CDR1 MNHEY, CDR2 SVGAGI. The CDR3 is 13 residues long. Points on this clone: The target antigen is unknown.

Expressed TCRB transcripts got sequenced, as all isolated RNA was reverse transcribed. The data were produced by immunoSEQ multiplex PCR, yet TCRdb's version contains in-frame clones alone and is incomplete. The data hold approximately 140,000 clones, with about 51% observed a single time. The sequencing sample was made of Tregs from blood. The sequence derives from a man between 18 and 29 years old in good health. The chain is built from TRBV6-5 and TRBJ1-1, with a weak D call TRBD1 (5 bases). The CDR3 loop reads CASGKVGRPEAFF. The CDR3, as DNA: TGTGCCAGCGGAAAAGTGGGGCGGCCTGAAGCTTTCTTT.